One sample yielded the 24 T cell receptor beta chains listed below, sequenced in a study of blood T cell repertoires in COVID-19. Profiling relied on immunoSEQ multiplex PCR, and the TCRdb table lists in-frame clones only, not all of them. In the table there are about 90,000 clones, 77% of which are singletons. What was sequenced was peripheral blood. These receptors all stem from a woman older than 75 with acute or convalescent COVID-19.

The chain carries TRBV7-2 and TRBJ1-4; possibly TRBD1 for D (6 bases). The germline V and J ends were trimmed by 3 bases and 4 bases, with 18 bases remaining between them. This CDR3 has 17 amino acids. The germline gives CDR1 SGHTA, CDR2 FQGNSA. The CDR3 bases are TGTGCCAGCAGCTTCGGGCAGGGGCCGGAGCTTAATGAAAAACTGTTTTTT. Translating gives CASSFGQGPELNEKLFF.

This clone was observed once. The CDR3 region is CASRSPGLAGDLFF. As DNA, the CDR3 is TGTGCCAGCAGGTCCCCGGGACTAGCGGGAGACCTGTTCTTC. The rearrangement joins TRBV28 to TRBJ2-1, with TRBD2 matching 14 bases. Per the germline V gene, CDR1 is MDHEN and CDR2 is SYDVKM. J gave up 15 bases and V 6 bases, and 10 bases lay outside the gene matches. CDR3 length: 14 amino acids.

This sequence joins TRBV7-9 and TRBJ2-2, with 9 positions matching TRBD1. The J segment lost 8 bases and the V segment lost 4 bases, leaving 14 bases of the junction unmatched. This CDR3 is 17 amino acids long. Germline V lookup: CDR1 SEHNR, CDR2 FQNEAQ (reference sequence). This chain's CDR3 is CASSSGGGGTGLGELFF. Written as DNA, the CDR3 is TGTGCCAGCAGCTCCGGGGGCGGCGGGACAGGGCTGGGGGAGCTGTTTTTT.

This clone has just one count. The chain couples TRBV3-1 (or the pseudogene TRBV3-2) to TRBJ1-4; TRBD1 matches 7 bases. J lost 5 bases, V lost 2 bases, and 5 bases had no gene match. The germline gives CDR1 LGHDT, CDR2 YNNKEL (reference sequence). CDR3 size: 15 residues. The CDR3 region is CASSQTTGMNEKLFF. The CDR3 nucleotides are TGTGCCAGCAGCCAAACGACAGGGATGAATGAAAAACTGTTTTTT.

The chain couples TRBV14 to TRBJ2-1, with TRBD1 matching over 9 bases. The CDR3 consists of 17 residues. Trimming took 4 bases from V and 7 from J; bases not matched to a gene: 14. Germline CDR1 reads SGHDN; CDR2 reads FVKESK. The CDR3 sequence: CASSRSWGTGRINEQFF. As DNA, the CDR3 is TGTGCCAGCAGCCGATCTTGGGGGACAGGGAGGATAAATGAGCAGTTCTTC.

This clone was counted many times. This chain links TRBV13 with TRBJ1-6; TRBD1 aligns across 9 bases. The CDR3 length is 17 residues. Trimming cost V 5 bases and J 7 bases; bases outside gene matches: 12. Germline values: CDR1 PRHDT, CDR2 FYEKMQ (reference sequence). CDR3 in amino acids: CASSATTGGAGNSPLHF. Here the CDR3 DNA reads TGTGCCAGCAGCGCCACCACAGGGGGCGCGGGGAATTCACCCCTCCACTTT. Full variable domain (rest looked up from reference TRBV13 and TRBJ1-6): AAGVIQSPRHLIKEKRETATLKCYPIPRHDTVYWYQQGPGQDPQFLISFYEKMQSDKGSIPDRFSAQQFSDYHSELNMSSLELGDSALYFCASSATTGGAGNSPLHFGNGTRLTVT.

As DNA, the CDR3 is TGTGCCAGCGGGGGAGGGTCCCGGAATTCACCCCTCCACTTT. This encodes CASGGGSRNSPLHF. The J gene is TRBJ1-6, the V gene TRBV7-9, with TRBD1 as a possible D gene (5 bases). Germline V CDR1 and CDR2: SEHNR, FQNEAQ (reference sequence). This CDR3 has 14 residues. V was pared by 8 bases and J by 7 bases, with 15 bases between.

V usage is TRBV19 and J usage is TRBJ2-5; 9 bases map to TRBD1. V gave up 7 bases and J gave up 2 bases; unmatched junction bases: 5. The CDR3 has 14 residues. Germline V CDR1 and CDR2: LNHDA, SQIVND (reference sequence). This chain's CDR3 is CASKMGTGQETQYF. DNA for the CDR3: TGTGCCAGTAAAATGGGGACAGGGCAAGAGACCCAGTACTTC.

The CDR3 loop reads CASSPEIHPLRAFF. CDR3 DNA sequence: TGTGCCAGCAGCCCCGAGATTCACCCCTTAAGAGCTTTCTTT. The chain links TRBV5-4 to TRBJ1-1; D not certain. Germline assignment: CDR1 SGHNT and CDR2 YYREEE (reference sequence). This CDR3 has 14 residues. The V gene lost 4 bases and the J gene lost 10 bases, with 20 bases spanning the gap.

J is TRBJ2-7 and V is TRBV18; no clear D. The CDR3 extends over 14 amino acids. V was pared by 2 bases and J by 3 bases, with 11 bases between. Germline loops: CDR1 KGHSH, CDR2 LQKENI. The CDR3, as DNA: TGTGCCAGCTCACCAACGAGAGGAAGCTACGAGCAGTACTTC. Its protein product is CASSPTRGSYEQYF.

The chain carries TRBV30 and TRBJ2-7; possibly TRBD2 for D (6 bases). The CDR3 spans 13 residues. The germline V and J ends were trimmed by 0 bases and 6 bases, with 12 bases remaining between them. CDR1 is GTSNPN and CDR2 is SVGIG in the germline V gene (reference sequence). The CDR3 DNA reads TGTGCCTGGAGTGTGGGGGGTCCGGGCGAGCAGTACTTC. Translated, it gives CAWSVGGPGEQYF.

The gene calls are TRBV28 and TRBJ1-6; D unclear. Germline CDR1 is MDHEN and CDR2 is SYDVKM. The V end lost 3 bases, the J end lost 8 bases, and 5 bases lay between the germline ends. This CDR3 spans 12 amino acids. The CDR3, as DNA: TGTGCCAGCAGTTTCGTCCATTCACCCCTCCACTTT. Its protein product is CASSFVHSPLHF. Looking up the rest from reference TRBV28 and TRBJ1-6 gives the full variable domain: DVKVTQSSRYLVKRTGEKVFLECVQDMDHENMFWYRQDPGLGLRLIYFSYDVKMKEKGDIPEGYSVSREKKERFSLILESASTNQTSMYLCASSFVHSPLHFGNGTRLTVT.

The chain joins TRBV3-1 (or the pseudogene TRBV3-2) to TRBJ2-1, with 14 bases that match TRBD2. Germline V gene data show CDR1 as LGHDT and CDR2 as YNNKEL (reference sequence). V shed 3 bases and J 1 base; nucleotides not matched to a gene: 5. The CDR3 runs to 18 residues. CDR3 sequence: CASSQGLAGVLSYNEQFF. The CDR3 DNA reads TGTGCCAGCAGCCAGGGACTAGCGGGAGTACTGTCCTACAATGAGCAGTTCTTC.

The rearrangement links TRBV12-5 to TRBJ1-2, with D possibly matching TRBD1 (5 bases). The V gene lost 6 bases and the J gene lost 3 bases, with 14 bases spanning the gap. The CDR3 totals 14 residues. Looked up from germline, CDR1 is LGHNT and CDR2 is FRNRAP. The CDR3 loop is CASGPPTEDYGYTF. As DNA, the CDR3 is TGTGCTAGTGGACCCCCGACAGAAGACTATGGCTACACCTTC.

This clone was counted once. This sequence joins TRBV29-1 and TRBJ2-5, with D possibly TRBD2 on 5 matching bases. Per germline, CDR1 SQVTM and CDR2 ANQGSEA. The CDR3 covers 11 residues. With 6 bases removed from V and 7 bases from J, the gap between germline ends came to 12 bases. Here the CDR3 reads CSVHSGRTQYF. The CDR3 coding sequence is TGCAGCGTGCACAGTGGGAGGACCCAGTACTTC.

The chain recombines TRBV6-5 with TRBJ1-3; D is unresolved. Germline values: CDR1 MNHEY, CDR2 SVGAGI. V lost 4 bases and J lost 0, with 7 bases in between. The CDR3 has 14 amino acids. The CDR3 loop is CASSWQSSGNTIYF. The CDR3 bases are TGTGCCAGCAGTTGGCAGTCCTCTGGAAACACCATATATTTT.

This chain joins TRBV9 and TRBJ1-3, with 8 bases that match TRBD1. Unmatched junction bases numbered 2, after V lost 3 bases and J lost 3 bases. CDR1 is SGDLS, CDR2 YYNGEE, per germline. The CDR3 sequence is 14 residues long. The CDR3 reads CASSADRGGNTIYF. The CDR3 DNA follows: TGTGCCAGCAGCGCCGACAGGGGTGGAAACACCATATATTTT.

This clone was observed once. J is TRBJ2-1 and V is TRBV9; perhaps TRBD2 as D (7 bases). The V gene lost 0 bases and the J gene lost 2 bases, with 21 bases spanning the gap. Germline V gene data show CDR1 as SGDLS and CDR2 as YYNGEE. The CDR3 is 19 amino acids. The CDR3 is CASSVATSTGGGPYNEQFF. The CDR3 DNA follows: TGTGCCAGCAGCGTAGCTACTAGTACAGGCGGGGGCCCCTACAATGAGCAGTTCTTC. Full variable domain (missing parts from reference TRBV9 and TRBJ2-1): DSGVTQTPKHLITATGQRVTLRCSPRSGDLSVYWYQQSLDQGLQFLIQYYNGEERAKGNILERFSAQQFPDLHSELNLSSLELGDSALYFCASSVATSTGGGPYNEQFFGPGTRLTVL.

The rearrangement joins TRBV6-1 to TRBJ1-2, with 7 bases fitting TRBD1. V dropped 2 bases and J dropped 8; count of bases not matched to a gene: 5. CDR1 and CDR2 (germline): MNHNS, SASEGT. The CDR3 runs 13 residues. As DNA, the CDR3 is TGTGCCAGCAGTGAACAGGGGGACGGCGGCTACACCTTC. This encodes CASSEQGDGGYTF.

The chain links TRBV19 to TRBJ2-3, with TRBD2 matching 14 bases. Germline CDR1 is LNHDA and CDR2 is SQIVND (reference sequence). The CDR3 is 18 residues long. J was trimmed by 0 bases and V by 6 bases; bases with no gene match: 8. The CDR3 spells CASSKTSGGAWSTDTQYF. The CDR3 nucleotides are TGTGCCAGTAGCAAGACTAGCGGGGGGGCTTGGAGCACAGATACGCAGTATTTT.

The chain employs TRBV28 and TRBJ2-7; D perhaps matches TRBD1 (5 bases). The CDR3 covers 13 residues. Germline loops: CDR1 MDHEN, CDR2 SYDVKM. The V end lost 7 bases, the J end lost 1 base, and 11 bases lay between the germline ends. CDR3 coding DNA: TGTGCCAGCACCATGGGGCAGTCCTACGAGCAGTACTTC. This gives the protein CASTMGQSYEQYF.

This clone has just a few counts. The chain joins TRBV5-4 to TRBJ2-1; 8 bases map to TRBD1. Germline V gene data show CDR1 as SGHNT and CDR2 as YYREEE (reference sequence). The CDR3 is made up of 15 amino acids. V lost 5 bases to trimming and J lost 7 bases; unmatched junction nucleotides: 11. Here the CDR3 DNA reads TGTGCCAGCAGTTCAAGGACAGGGATGTGGAATGAGCAGTTCTTC. Protein: CASSSRTGMWNEQFF.

The gene calls are TRBV10-2 and TRBJ1-5, with 9 bases matching TRBD1. V lost 8 bases, J lost 11 bases, and 10 bases stayed unmatched. CDR1 is WSHSY, CDR2 SAAADI, per germline. The length of the CDR3 is 13 residues. The CDR3 protein is CASSGQGVGAQHF. The CDR3, as DNA: TGCGCCAGCTCGGGACAGGGCGTAGGGGCCCAGCATTTT.

As DNA, the CDR3 is TGTGCCAGCACCTCCGCTATGGAGGGGAGCACTGAAGCTTTCTTT. This encodes CASTSAMEGSTEAFF. V gene TRBV9 combines with J gene TRBJ1-1; tentative D call: TRBD1 (5 bases). This CDR3 comprises 15 residues. Germline V gene lookup returns CDR1 SGDLS and CDR2 YYNGEE. Trimming stripped 6 bases from V and 4 bases from J, with 19 bases between. Full variable domain (missing parts from reference TRBV9 and TRBJ1-1): DSGVTQTPKHLITATGQRVTLRCSPRSGDLSVYWYQQSLDQGLQFLIQYYNGEERAKGNILERFSAQQFPDLHSELNLSSLELGDSALYFCASTSAMEGSTEAFFGQGTRLTVV.